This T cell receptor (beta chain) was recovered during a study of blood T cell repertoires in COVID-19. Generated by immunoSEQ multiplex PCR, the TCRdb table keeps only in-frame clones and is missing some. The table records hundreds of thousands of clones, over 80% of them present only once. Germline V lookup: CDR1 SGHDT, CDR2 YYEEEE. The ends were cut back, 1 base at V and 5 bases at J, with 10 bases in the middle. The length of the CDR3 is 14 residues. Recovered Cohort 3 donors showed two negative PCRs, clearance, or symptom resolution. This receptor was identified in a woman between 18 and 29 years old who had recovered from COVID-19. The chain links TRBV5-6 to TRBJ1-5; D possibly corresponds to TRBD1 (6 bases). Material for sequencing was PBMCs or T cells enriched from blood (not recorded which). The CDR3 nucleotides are TGTGCCAGCAGCTTGACAGGGCGCGATCAGCCCCAGCATTTT. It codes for CASSLTGRDQPQHF.